Below, 22 T cell receptor beta chains from the same sample are listed, as sequenced in a study of control samples from healthy donors and cancer patients. Only in-frame clones appear in the TCRdb table, and some are missing; sequencing was by immunoSEQ multiplex PCR. The repertoire holds 93,000 or so clones, with about 89% as singletons. The sequenced material came from PBMCs. Every receptor here comes from a man aged 60 to 69 with lung cancer.

This clone was observed once. The V and J genes are TRBV5-4 and TRBJ2-2; D is unclear. With 0 bases removed from V and 5 bases from J, the gap between germline ends came to 5 bases. The V gene's germline CDR1 is SGHNT and CDR2 YYREEE (reference sequence). The CDR3 totals 13 residues. The CDR3 coding sequence is TGTGCCAGCAGCTTGGACGTAACCGGGGAGCTGTTTTTT. It specifies CASSLDVTGELFF.

The chain links TRBV7-9 to TRBJ2-7, with D hard to call. The CDR3 runs 15 residues. Trimming cost V 1 base and J 0 bases, with 10 bases left between them. Germline CDR1 and CDR2: SEHNR and FQNEAQ (reference sequence). The CDR3 here is CASSLGIGVSYEQYF. The DNA for the CDR3 is TGTGCCAGCAGCTTAGGGATCGGCGTCTCCTACGAGCAGTACTTC.

V gene TRBV7-8 combines with J gene TRBJ2-5; the D gene is possibly TRBD2 (7 bases). Germline loops: CDR1 SGHVS, CDR2 FQNEAQ. V shed 2 bases and J shed 1 base, with 14 bases lying between them. The CDR3 extends over 16 amino acids. CDR3 sequence: CASSLRPGGFQETQYF. The CDR3 DNA follows: TGTGCCAGCAGCTTACGACCGGGGGGCTTCCAAGAGACCCAGTACTTC.

The rearrangement uses TRBV5-1 and TRBJ1-2, with 8 bases that match TRBD1. Per the germline V gene, CDR1 is SGHRS and CDR2 is YFSETQ. Trimming at V came to 0 bases and at J to 4 bases, leaving 5 bases not matched to a gene. This CDR3 contains 15 residues. The CDR3 DNA sequence: TGCGCCAGCAGCTTGGCAAGGACAGGGTCCTATGGCTACACCTTC. Amino acids: CASSLARTGSYGYTF.

The V and J genes are TRBV3-1 (or the pseudogene TRBV3-2) and TRBJ2-1; the match to TRBD2 covers 9 bases. The V gene end was trimmed by 2 bases and the J gene end by 7 bases; junction bases not matched to a gene: 3. Germline CDR1 is LGHDT and CDR2 is YNNKEL (reference sequence). The CDR3 has 14 residues. CDR3 bases: TGTGCCAGCAGCCAACTAGCGGGGCGAAATGAGCAGTTCTTC. It specifies CASSQLAGRNEQFF.

V is TRBV2 and J is TRBJ2-5; D gene unclear. This CDR3 is 12 amino acids long. V gave up 2 bases and J gave up 3 bases, with 4 bases separating them. The germline V gene encodes CDR1 SNHLY and CDR2 FYNNEI. This CDR3 is CASSEQEETQYF. The CDR3 DNA reads TGTGCCAGCAGTGAACAGGAAGAGACCCAGTACTTC.

The chain uses TRBV12-5 and TRBJ2-2, with a possible D match to TRBD2 (5 bases). Trimming removed 2 bases from V and 6 bases from J, with 7 bases in between. Germline CDR1 and CDR2: LGHNT and FRNRAP. The CDR3 has 13 residues. DNA for the CDR3: TGTGCTAGTGGTTTGAGGAGGCCCGGGGAGCTGTTTTTT. Amino acid sequence: CASGLRRPGELFF.

The count of this clone is one. CDR3 coding DNA: TGTGCCAGCAGCTTCTCTATGGGAGATACGCAGTATTTT. This gives the protein CASSFSMGDTQYF. The rearrangement links TRBV14 to TRBJ2-3; D remains unclear. CDR1 is SGHDN, CDR2 FVKESK, per germline. This CDR3 has 13 residues. The V end was cut by 5 bases, the J end by 5 bases, with 11 bases between.

The J gene is TRBJ2-7, the V gene TRBV12-3 or TRBV12-4; TRBD1 matches at 9 bases. J gave up 3 bases and V 4 bases, and 1 base lay outside the gene matches. The CDR3 is 13 amino acids. In DNA, the CDR3 is TGTGCCAGCAGTTGGGACAGGGACTACGAGCAGTACGTC. Translating gives CASSWDRDYEQYV.

J is TRBJ2-7 and V is TRBV5-1; 7 nucleotides agree with TRBD2. In germline, CDR1 is SGHRS, CDR2 YFSETQ. The CDR3 length is 15 residues. The V and J ends lost 4 bases and 0 bases, in that order; junction bases with no gene match: 7. Here the CDR3 reads CASSVGGGNSYEQYF. CDR3 nucleotide sequence: TGCGCCAGCAGCGTGGGGGGAGGGAACTCCTACGAGCAGTACTTC.

As DNA, the CDR3 is TGTGCCACCATTTCTTTCGGGACAGGGCATCAGCCCCAGCATTTT. This gives the protein CATISFGTGHQPQHF. This chain links TRBV24-1 with TRBJ1-5; TRBD1 matches 9 bases. The V gene end was trimmed by 8 bases and the J gene end by 5 bases; junction bases not matched to a gene: 9. The CDR3 is 15 amino acids. Germline CDR1 is KGHDR and CDR2 is SFDVKD.

The V gene is TRBV6-1, the J gene TRBJ1-1; D is undetermined. Trimming shortened V by 1 base and J by 7 bases, and 4 bases separated the two germline ends. The CDR3 extends over 11 amino acids. Germline CDR1 is MNHNS and CDR2 is SASEGT. This CDR3 reads CASSEVVEAFF. The CDR3 region has the DNA TGTGCCAGCAGTGAAGTTGTTGAAGCTTTCTTT.

V is TRBV15 and J is TRBJ2-6; TRBD1 is a possible D gene (5 bases). Trimming took off 0 bases at V and 0 bases at J, with 12 bases between the two ends. Germline V CDR1 and CDR2: LNHNV, YYDKDF (reference sequence). The CDR3 is 18 amino acids. CDR3 bases: TGTGCCACCAGCAGAGATCGATTGGGGCCCTCTGGGGCCAACGTCCTGACTTTC. Protein sequence: CATSRDRLGPSGANVLTF.

V usage is TRBV30 and J usage is TRBJ1-5; perhaps TRBD1 as D (5 bases). Germline V gene sequence: CDR1 GTSNPN, CDR2 SVGIG (reference sequence). This CDR3 is built from 15 residues. V was trimmed by 2 bases and J by 2 bases, leaving 13 bases between them. CDR3 in DNA: TGTGCCTGGAGTCTGCCGGGGGTCGGCAATCAGCCCCAGCATTTT. It encodes CAWSLPGVGNQPQHF.

This rearrangement joins TRBV6-5 to TRBJ1-6; a weak D match, TRBD1 (6 bases). Germline CDR1 is MNHEY and CDR2 is SVGAGI. Trimming stripped 2 bases from V and 7 bases from J, with 12 bases between. The CDR3 totals 15 residues. CDR3 region: CASSYGGRENSPLHF. CDR3 DNA sequence: TGTGCCAGCAGTTACGGGGGGCGGGAGAATTCACCCCTCCACTTT.

CDR3: CACRRMEGFGATGELFF. The CDR3 DNA follows: TGTGCCTGCCGCCGTATGGAGGGATTTGGCGCGACCGGGGAGCTGTTTTTT. The chain joins TRBV30 to TRBJ2-2; weak D call: TRBD2 (6 bases). Germline lookup yields CDR1 GTSNPN and CDR2 SVGIG (reference sequence). Trimming stripped 6 bases from V and 5 bases from J, with 25 bases between. The CDR3 covers 17 residues.

The rearrangement links TRBV19 to TRBJ1-4, with D perhaps TRBD1 (6 bases). Germline V CDR1 and CDR2: LNHDA, SQIVND (reference sequence). The CDR3 totals 16 residues. V lost 5 bases and J 2 bases, leaving 15 bases between the germline ends. The CDR3 reads CASSDQYRVTNEKLFF. CDR3 in DNA: TGTGCCAGTAGTGATCAGTACAGGGTTACTAATGAAAAACTGTTTTTT.

V and J are TRBV7-9 and TRBJ2-6; D gene uncertain. CDR3 length: 16 amino acids. CDR1 and CDR2 (germline): SEHNR, FQNEAQ (reference sequence). The V and J ends lost 5 bases and 0 bases respectively, with 11 bases between them. CDR3 protein: CASSLPRSSGANVLTF. In DNA form, the CDR3 reads TGTGCCAGCAGCCTACCCCGAAGCTCTGGGGCCAACGTCCTGACTTTC.

V gene TRBV24-1 combines with J gene TRBJ1-5; D is unresolved. V gave up 4 bases and J gave up 0 bases, with 9 bases separating them. In germline, CDR1 is KGHDR, CDR2 SFDVKD. This CDR3 region has 15 residues. CDR3 coding DNA: TGTGCCACCAGTGAGGGCGGGCATAGCAATCAGCCCCAGCATTTT. It translates to CATSEGGHSNQPQHF.

The gene calls are TRBV6-4 and TRBJ2-3; D perhaps matches TRBD1 (6 bases). Trimming took 3 bases from V and 6 from J, leaving 13 bases between them. This CDR3 region has 14 residues. CDR1 and CDR2 (germline): MRHNA, SNTAGT. CDR3 nucleotides: TGTGCCAGCAGTGATCAAAAGGACAGCGATACGCAGTATTTT. This gives the protein CASSDQKDSDTQYF.

This rearrangement joins TRBV7-7 to TRBJ2-5; the match to TRBD2 covers 9 bases. This CDR3 comprises 16 residues. The germline CDR1 and CDR2 sequences are SSHAT and FNYEAQ (reference sequence). The V and J ends lost 1 base and 2 bases, in that order; junction bases with no gene match: 5. CDR3 sequence (DNA): TGTGCCAGCAGCTTAGGAGCGGGGGGCCCACAAGAGACCCAGTACTTC. Amino acid sequence: CASSLGAGGPQETQYF.

This chain uses TRBV10-3 with TRBJ1-1; D gene ambiguous. V gave up 8 bases and J gave up 2 bases, with 12 bases separating them. Germline V gene sequence: CDR1 ENHRY, CDR2 SYGVKD. This CDR3 has 13 residues. CDR3 region: CAISKKDNTEAFF. DNA of the CDR3: TGTGCCATCTCTAAGAAGGATAACACTGAAGCTTTCTTT.